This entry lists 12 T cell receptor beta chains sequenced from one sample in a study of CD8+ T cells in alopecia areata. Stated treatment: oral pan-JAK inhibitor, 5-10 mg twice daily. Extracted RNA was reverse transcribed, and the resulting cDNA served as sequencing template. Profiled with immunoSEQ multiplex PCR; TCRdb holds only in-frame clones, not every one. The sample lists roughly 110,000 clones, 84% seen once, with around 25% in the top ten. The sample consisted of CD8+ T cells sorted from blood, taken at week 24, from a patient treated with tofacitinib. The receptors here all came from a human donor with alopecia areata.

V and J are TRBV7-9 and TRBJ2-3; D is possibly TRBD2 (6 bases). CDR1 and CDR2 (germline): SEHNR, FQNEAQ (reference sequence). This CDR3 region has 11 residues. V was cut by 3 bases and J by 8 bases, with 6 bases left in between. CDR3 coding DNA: TGTGCCAGCAGCTTCGGGGGTACGCAGTATTTT. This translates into CASSFGGTQYF.

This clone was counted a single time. CDR3 coding DNA: TGCAGCGTTGAAGATCAGGGAGGGGATCGGTTCAATGAGCAGTTCTTC. Translating gives CSVEDQGGDRFNEQFF. The V gene is TRBV29-1, the J gene TRBJ2-1; 7 bases fit TRBD2. Trimming took 0 bases from V and 6 from J; bases not matched to a gene: 11. Germline CDR1 reads SQVTM; CDR2 reads ANQGSEA. The CDR3 is 16 amino acids.

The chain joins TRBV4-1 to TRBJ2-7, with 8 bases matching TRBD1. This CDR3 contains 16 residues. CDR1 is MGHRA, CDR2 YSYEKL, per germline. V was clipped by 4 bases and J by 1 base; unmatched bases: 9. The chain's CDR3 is CASSPFTGGTSYEQYF. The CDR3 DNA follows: TGCGCCAGCAGCCCGTTTACAGGGGGGACGTCCTACGAGCAGTACTTC.

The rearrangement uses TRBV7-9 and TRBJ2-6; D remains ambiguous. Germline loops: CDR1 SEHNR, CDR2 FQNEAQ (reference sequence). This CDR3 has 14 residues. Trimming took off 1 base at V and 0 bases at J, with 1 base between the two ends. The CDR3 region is CASSLDSGANVLTF. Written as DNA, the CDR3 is TGTGCCAGCAGCTTAGACTCTGGGGCCAACGTCCTGACTTTC.

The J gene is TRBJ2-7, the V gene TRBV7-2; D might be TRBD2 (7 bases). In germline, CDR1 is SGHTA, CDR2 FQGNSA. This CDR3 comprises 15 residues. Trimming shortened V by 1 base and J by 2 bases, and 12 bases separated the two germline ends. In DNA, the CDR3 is TGTGCCAGCAGCTTAGGGGGGGGGCCCCCCTACGAGCAGTACTTC. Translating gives CASSLGGGPPYEQYF.

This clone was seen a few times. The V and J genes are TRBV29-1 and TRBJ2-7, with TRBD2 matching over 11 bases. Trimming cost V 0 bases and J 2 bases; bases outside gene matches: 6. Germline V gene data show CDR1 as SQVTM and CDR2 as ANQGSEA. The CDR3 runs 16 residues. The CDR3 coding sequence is TGCAGCGTTGAAGATCTTTCTAGCGGGGGGACCTACGAGCAGTACTTC. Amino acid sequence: CSVEDLSSGGTYEQYF.

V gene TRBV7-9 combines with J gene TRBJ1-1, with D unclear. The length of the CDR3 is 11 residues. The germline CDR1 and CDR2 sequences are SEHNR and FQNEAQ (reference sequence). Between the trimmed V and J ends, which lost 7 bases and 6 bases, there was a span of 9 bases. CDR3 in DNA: TGTGCCAGCACCCCAGCGGCTGAAGCTTTCTTT. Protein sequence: CASTPAAEAFF.

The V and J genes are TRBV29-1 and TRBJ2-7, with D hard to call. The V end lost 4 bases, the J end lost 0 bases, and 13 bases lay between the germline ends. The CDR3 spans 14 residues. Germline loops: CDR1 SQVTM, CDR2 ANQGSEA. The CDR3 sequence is CSVGTHDTSYEQYF. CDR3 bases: TGCAGCGTTGGTACCCACGATACCTCCTACGAGCAGTACTTC.

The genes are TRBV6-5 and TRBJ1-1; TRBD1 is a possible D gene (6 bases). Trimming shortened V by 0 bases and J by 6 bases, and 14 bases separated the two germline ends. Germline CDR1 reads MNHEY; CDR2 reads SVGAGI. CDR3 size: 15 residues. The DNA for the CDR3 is TGTGCCAGCAGTTACTCGAGGTTCGGGGGCGCTGAAGCTTTCTTT. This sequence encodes CASSYSRFGGAEAFF.

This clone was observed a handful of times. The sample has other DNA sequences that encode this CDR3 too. CDR3 sequence (DNA): TGTGCCAGCAGTTTATCTGGGGCCAACGTCCTGACTTTC. Encoded protein: CASSLSGANVLTF. The gene calls are TRBV27 and TRBJ2-6; D gene unclear. This CDR3 contains 13 residues. V was trimmed by 0 bases and J by 3 bases, leaving 0 bases between them. Germline assignment: CDR1 MNHEY and CDR2 SMNVEV (reference sequence).

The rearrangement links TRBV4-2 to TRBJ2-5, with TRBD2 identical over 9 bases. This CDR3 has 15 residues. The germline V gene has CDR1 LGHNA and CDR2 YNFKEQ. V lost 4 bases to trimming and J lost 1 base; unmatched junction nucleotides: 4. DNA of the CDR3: TGTGCCAGCAGCCCCCTAGCGGGATCCCAAGAGACCCAGTACTTC. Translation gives CASSPLAGSQETQYF.

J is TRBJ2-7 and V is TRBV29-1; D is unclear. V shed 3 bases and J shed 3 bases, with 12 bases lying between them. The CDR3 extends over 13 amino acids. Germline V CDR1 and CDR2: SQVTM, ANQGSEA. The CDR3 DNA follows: TGCAGCGTTGAGATAGCCGGATACTACGAGCAGTACTTC. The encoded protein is CSVEIAGYYEQYF.